Listed here are 14 T cell receptor beta chains from one sample, sequenced in a study of cytomegalovirus exposure and HLA in healthy donors. This PCR relied on a set of 60 Vbeta primers and 13 Jbeta primers. TCRdb keeps only in-frame clones here, not all; method: immunoSEQ multiplex PCR. Counted here are fewer than 180,000 clones, 70% to 80% occurring once; the ten biggest clones make up roughly 3.6%. What was sequenced was PBMCs. Receptors were obtained from a human donor in good health.

The V call is TRBV7-9, the J call TRBJ2-5; TRBD2 is a possible D gene (6 bases). The germline V and J ends were trimmed by 5 bases and 1 base, with 14 bases remaining between them. This CDR3 region has 15 residues. Germline V gene sequence: CDR1 SEHNR, CDR2 FQNEAQ (reference sequence). CDR3 residues: CASSRLVGGQETQYF. The CDR3 region has the DNA TGTGCCAGCAGCCGGCTCGTGGGGGGCCAAGAGACCCAGTACTTC.

The V gene is TRBV2, the J gene TRBJ2-5; D unresolved. Germline CDR1 is SNHLY and CDR2 is FYNNEI. Between the trimmed V and J ends, which lost 7 bases and 3 bases, there was a span of 3 bases. The CDR3 contains 10 residues. CDR3: CASTKETQYF. As DNA, the CDR3 is TGTGCCAGCACAAAAGAGACCCAGTACTTC.

This sequence joins TRBV7-9 and TRBJ1-2; 11 bases are shared with TRBD1. CDR1 is SEHNR, CDR2 FQNEAQ, per germline (reference sequence). CDR3 size: 12 residues. CDR3 in DNA: TGTTCCTTCGGGACAGGGGGCTATGGCTACACCTTC. It yields the protein CSFGTGGYGYTF.

This rearrangement joins TRBV18 to TRBJ2-7; perhaps TRBD1 as D (6 bases). Per germline, CDR1 KGHSH and CDR2 LQKENI. The CDR3 contains 15 residues. V gave up 3 bases and J gave up 4 bases, with 16 bases separating them. The CDR3 is CASSPVQGVLYEQYF. CDR3 bases: TGTGCCAGCTCACCGGTACAGGGAGTCTTATACGAGCAGTACTTC.

The chain combines TRBV2 with TRBJ1-6, with 7 bases aligning to TRBD1. The CDR3 spans 15 residues. CDR1 and CDR2 (germline): SNHLY, FYNNEI. J was trimmed by 7 bases and V by 8 bases; bases with no gene match: 11. This chain's CDR3 is CASAVETGINSPLHF. Here the CDR3 DNA reads TGTGCCAGCGCGGTGGAGACAGGGATAAATTCACCCCTCCACTTT. The full variable domain, in which reference TRBV2 and TRBJ1-6 provide the parts outside the CDR3, is EPEVTQTPSHQVTQMGQEVILRCVPISNHLYFYWYRQILGQKVEFLVSFYNNEISEKSEIFDDQFSVERPDGSNFTLKIRSTKLEDSAMYFCASAVETGINSPLHFGNGTRLTVT.

V usage is TRBV7-6 and J usage is TRBJ1-6, with TRBD1 matching 10 bases. Per germline, CDR1 SGHVS and CDR2 FNYEAQ. J was trimmed by 9 bases and V by 3 bases; bases with no gene match: 2. The CDR3 is made up of 14 amino acids. The CDR3 here is CASSLRTGGSPLHF. The CDR3 region has the DNA TGTGCCAGCAGCTTGAGGACAGGGGGTTCACCCCTCCACTTT.

The genes are TRBV5-4 and TRBJ1-1; D is undetermined. The CDR3 loop spans 14 amino acids. Germline assignment: CDR1 SGHNT and CDR2 YYREEE (reference sequence). The V gene lost 3 bases and the J gene lost 0 bases, with 9 bases spanning the gap. This CDR3 is CASSSADLNTEAFF. The CDR3 bases are TGTGCCAGCAGCTCCGCAGACTTGAACACTGAAGCTTTCTTT.

The V call is TRBV4-3, the J call TRBJ2-2; D is possibly TRBD2 (7 bases). CDR3 size: 16 residues. Germline CDR1 is LGHNA and CDR2 is YSLEER. V lost 5 bases and J 7 bases, leaving 20 bases between the germline ends. CDR3 bases: TGCGCCAGCAGCTGGGGGCGGACTAGTGGGAGCGGGGAGCTGTTTTTT. Protein product: CASSWGRTSGSGELFF.

This rearrangement joins TRBV29-1 to TRBJ2-7, with 10 bases aligning to TRBD2. With 4 bases clipped from V and 6 bases from J, the junction kept 6 bases outside the gene matches. CDR1 is SQVTM, CDR2 ANQGSEA, per germline. The CDR3 is 13 residues long. CDR3 loop: CSVGTSGPGEQYF. Written as DNA, the CDR3 is TGCAGCGTTGGGACTAGCGGCCCCGGCGAGCAGTACTTC.

This clone was seen a single time. The gene calls are TRBV19 and TRBJ1-2; D remains unclear. V was cut by 0 bases and J by 3 bases, with 14 bases left in between. The CDR3 sequence is 16 residues long. Germline CDR1 LNHDA, CDR2 SQIVND (reference sequence). The CDR3 reads CASSIDGGTIHYGYTF. Written as DNA, the CDR3 is TGTGCCAGTAGTATAGATGGAGGTACAATCCACTATGGCTACACCTTC.

This chain connects TRBV5-1 to TRBJ1-1; D is undetermined. Per the germline V gene, CDR1 is SGHRS and CDR2 is YFSETQ. CDR3 length: 14 amino acids. The V and J ends lost 1 base and 4 bases respectively, with 11 bases between them. The CDR3 here is CASSLLAGSTEAFF. The CDR3 nucleotides are TGCGCCAGCAGCTTGCTGGCGGGTAGCACTGAAGCTTTCTTT.

This chain uses TRBV4-3 with TRBJ1-2; 8 bases fit TRBD1. Germline loops: CDR1 LGHNA, CDR2 YSLEER. Trimming took 3 bases from V and 3 from J; bases not matched to a gene: 3. This CDR3 region has 14 residues. CDR3 in DNA: TGCGCCAGCAGCCAGTTACAGGGGGACTATGGCTACACCTTC. Residues: CASSQLQGDYGYTF.

The chain couples TRBV29-1 to TRBJ2-7; perhaps TRBD1 as D (6 bases). Trimming stripped 4 bases from V and 0 bases from J, with 19 bases between. Germline CDR1 is SQVTM and CDR2 is ANQGSEA. This CDR3 is 16 amino acids long. CDR3 loop: CSVAIHRALSSYEQYF. CDR3 coding DNA: TGCAGCGTTGCTATACACAGGGCCTTAAGCTCCTACGAGCAGTACTTC.

The chain uses TRBV28 and TRBJ2-4; TRBD2 might be the D (6 bases). CDR3 size: 15 residues. Germline loops: CDR1 MDHEN, CDR2 SYDVKM. V was clipped by 5 bases and J by 6 bases, with 17 bases between them. CDR3: CASSIVTAGRNIQYF. The CDR3 DNA reads TGTGCCAGCAGTATAGTGACGGCCGGGAGAAACATTCAGTACTTC. Full variable domain (remainder filled in from reference TRBV28 and TRBJ2-4): DVKVTQSSRYLVKRTGEKVFLECVQDMDHENMFWYRQDPGLGLRLIYFSYDVKMKEKGDIPEGYSVSREKKERFSLILESASTNQTSMYLCASSIVTAGRNIQYFGAGTRLSVL.